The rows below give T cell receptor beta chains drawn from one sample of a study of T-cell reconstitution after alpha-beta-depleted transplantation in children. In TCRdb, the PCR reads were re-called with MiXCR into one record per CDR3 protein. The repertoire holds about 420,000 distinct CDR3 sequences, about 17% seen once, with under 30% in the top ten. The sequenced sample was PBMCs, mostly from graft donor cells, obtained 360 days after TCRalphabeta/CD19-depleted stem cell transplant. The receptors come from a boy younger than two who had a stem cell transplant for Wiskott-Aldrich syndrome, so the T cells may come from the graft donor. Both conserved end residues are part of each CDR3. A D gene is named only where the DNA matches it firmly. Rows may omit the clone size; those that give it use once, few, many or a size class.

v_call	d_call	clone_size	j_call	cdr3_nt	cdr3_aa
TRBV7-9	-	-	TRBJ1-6	TGTGCCAGCAGCTTAGAGCAGGGTTCACCCCTCCACTTT	CASSLEQGSPLHF
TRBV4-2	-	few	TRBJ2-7	TGTGCCAGCAGCCCCAAGTTATGGTCGCGAGGTTCGACCTACGAGCAGTACTTC	CASSPKLWSRGSTYEQYF
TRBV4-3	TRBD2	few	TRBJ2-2	TGCGCCAGCAGCCAAGCACCGGGACTAGCGGGGAACACCGGGGAGCTGTTTTTT	CASSQAPGLAGNTGELFF
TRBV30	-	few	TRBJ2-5	TGTGCCTGGGGACAGTCGGAGACCCAGTACTTC	CAWGQSETQYF
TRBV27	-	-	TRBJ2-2	TGTGCCAGCAGTTTAAGTAGGGCAGCCGGGGAGCTGTTTTTT	CASSLSRAAGELFF
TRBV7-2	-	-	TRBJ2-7	TGTGCCAGCAGTCCCTATTGGGGGGCAACCTACGAGCAGTACTTC	CASSPYWGATYEQYF
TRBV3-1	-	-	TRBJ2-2	TGTGCCAGCTCGGTAGTTGGGGCGCTCACCGGGGAGCTGTTTTTT	CASSVVGALTGELFF
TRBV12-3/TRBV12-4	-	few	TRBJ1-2	TGTGCCAGCACTTTTCACGGGGCCTATGGCTACACCTTC	CASTFHGAYGYTF
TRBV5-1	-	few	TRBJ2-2	TGCGCCAGCAGATTCAGGGACGTCACCGGGGAGCTGTTTTTT	CASRFRDVTGELFF
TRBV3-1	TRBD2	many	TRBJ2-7	TGTGCCAGCAGCCTAGCGGGAGGGACCCGTAGCTCCTACGAGCAGTACTTC	CASSLAGGTRSSYEQYF
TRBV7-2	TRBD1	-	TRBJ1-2	TGTGCCAGCAGCCCGAGAGACAGGGGCGGAAACTATGGCTACACCTTC	CASSPRDRGGNYGYTF
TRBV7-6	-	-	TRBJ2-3	TGTGCCAGCAGCTTCTCTCCTGGCCCCACAGATACGCAGTATTTT	CASSFSPGPTDTQYF
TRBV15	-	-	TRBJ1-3	TGTGCCACCAGCCCGCACCCGAGGGGGTCGGACACCATATATTTT	CATSPHPRGSDTIYF
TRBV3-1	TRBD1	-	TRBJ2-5	TGTGCCAGCAGCCAAGATTCGCCCCTCAGGGGGTTGTGGGAGACCCAGTACTTC	CASSQDSPLRGLWETQYF
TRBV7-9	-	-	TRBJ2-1	TGTGCCAGCAGCCGGGACTCCATTTTTAGCTCCTACAATGAGCAGTTCTTC	CASSRDSIFSSYNEQFF